This TCR beta chain was captured by sequencing in a study of T cells in localized non-small cell lung cancer. Study-level findings and limits: Adjacent lung held a median 57 of the top 100 tumor clones. Blood T cell density predicted longer survival; adjacent-lung clonality, shorter. Uninvolved adjacent lung had more T cell clonality than any other tissue, topping tumor.

The CDR3 sequence is 13 residues long. The J segment lost 9 bases and the V segment lost 8 bases, leaving 7 bases of the junction unmatched. CDR1 MDHEN and CDR2 SYDVKM come from the germline V gene. Generated by immunoSEQ multiplex PCR, the TCRdb table keeps only in-frame clones and is missing some. This sample has 50,000 or so clones; 60% to 85% occur once, and the top ten carry roughly 4%. Comment on this clone: Its antigen is as yet unknown.

The input for sequencing was PBMCs, taken before any cancer treatment. This sequence originates from a woman between 35 and 70 years old with stage II lung adenocarcinoma. The V call is TRBV28, the J call TRBJ1-6; 7 bases are a match to TRBD1. The chain's CDR3 is CASLISGGSPLHF. CDR3 bases: TGTGCCAGCTTAATTTCAGGGGGTTCACCCCTCCACTTT.